Presented here are 10 T cell receptor beta chains from one specimen sequenced in a study of CD8 T cells in ankylosing spondylitis. In TCRdb, the 5' RACE reads were re-called with MiXCR into one record per CDR3 protein. The sample lists around 250,000 distinct CDR3 sequences, roughly 32% seen once, with approximately 4.4% in the top ten. What was sequenced was blood, either unsorted or a sorted T cell fraction (not recorded which). Receptors were obtained from a male donor with ankylosing spondylitis or in good health (not recorded which).

This rearrangement joins TRBV9 to TRBJ2-1, with TRBD2 matching 7 bases. Germline loops: CDR1 SGDLS, CDR2 YYNGEE. Trimming took 0 bases from V and 6 from J; bases not matched to a gene: 9. CDR3 length equals 16 residues. Here the CDR3 DNA reads TGTGCCAGCAGCGTAGGGGCCAGCGGGGCCTCCAATGAGCAGTTCTTC. Translated: CASSVGASGASNEQFF.

This clonotype was seen only a few times. V usage is TRBV20-1 and J usage is TRBJ1-4; the match to TRBD1 covers 7 bases. With 3 bases clipped from V and 0 bases from J, the junction kept 7 bases outside the gene matches. The germline gives CDR1 DFQATT, CDR2 SNEGSKA (reference sequence). This CDR3 contains 16 residues. The DNA for the CDR3 is TGCAGTGCTAGTGTAGGGGGCTTCGCAACTAATGAAAAACTGTTTTTT. This encodes CSASVGGFATNEKLFF.

This clonotype was detected only a few times. J is TRBJ2-1 and V is TRBV27; D is undetermined. The CDR3 covers 15 residues. Germline CDR1 and CDR2: MNHEY and SMNVEV (reference sequence). The V end lost 4 bases, the J end lost 4 bases, and 14 bases lay between the germline ends. CDR3 protein: CASSSDTPVYNEQFF. CDR3 nucleotides: TGTGCCAGCAGTTCCGACACCCCAGTATACAATGAGCAGTTCTTC.

This chain uses TRBV5-1 with TRBJ2-1; 9 positions match TRBD2. In germline, CDR1 is SGHRS, CDR2 YFSETQ. The CDR3 contains 15 residues. The J segment lost 5 bases and the V segment lost 5 bases, leaving 8 bases of the junction unmatched. This chain's CDR3 is CASSYRTSVNNEQFF. CDR3 nucleotides: TGCGCCAGCAGTTATCGGACTAGCGTCAACAATGAGCAGTTCTTC.

V usage is TRBV29-1 and J usage is TRBJ1-3; D gene ambiguous. The CDR3 runs to 16 residues. Germline CDR1 reads SQVTM; CDR2 reads ANQGSEA. The V and J ends lost 7 bases and 0 bases respectively, with 19 bases between them. The CDR3 nucleotides read TGCAGCGCGGCGGTCGGGGTAGGGCTCTCTGGAAACACCATATATTTT. Its protein product is CSAAVGVGLSGNTIYF. Filled out from reference TRBV29-1 and TRBJ1-3, the complete variable domain reads SAVISQKPSRDICQRGTSLTIQCQVDSQVTMMFWYRQQPGQSLTLIATANQGSEATYESGFVIDKFPISRPNLTFSTLTVSNMSPEDSSIYLCSAAVGVGLSGNTIYFGEGSWLTVV.

The rearrangement links TRBV20-1 to TRBJ2-5; a weak D match, TRBD1 (5 bases). CDR1 DFQATT and CDR2 SNEGSKA come from the germline V gene (reference sequence). CDR3 length: 13 amino acids. Trimming took off 4 bases at V and 5 bases at J, with 14 bases between the two ends. Written as DNA, the CDR3 is TGCAGTGCTAATTGGCAGGGTGGTGAGACCCAGTACTTC. Protein: CSANWQGGETQYF.

This chain uses TRBV7-9 with TRBJ1-5; D ambiguous. Germline V CDR1 and CDR2: SEHNR, FQNEAQ (reference sequence). V lost 2 bases to trimming and J lost 3 bases, with 8 bases between them. There are 14 residues in the CDR3. CDR3 bases: TGTGCCAGCAGCTTACCCGCCCCCAATCAGCCCCAGCATTTT. Its protein is CASSLPAPNQPQHF. The variable domain in full, with the rest retrieved from reference TRBV7-9 and TRBJ1-5, is DTGVSQNPRHKITKRGQNVTFRCDPISEHNRLYWYRQTLGQGPEFLTYFQNEAQLEKSRLLSDRFSAERPKGSFSTLEIQRTEQGDSAMYLCASSLPAPNQPQHFGDGTRLSIL.

This clonotype was found a few times. This chain links TRBV5-6 with TRBJ2-1; D remains ambiguous. This CDR3 spans 11 amino acids. The V end was cut by 6 bases, the J end by 4 bases, with 5 bases between. Per germline, CDR1 SGHDT and CDR2 YYEEEE. The CDR3 sequence: CASNKYNEQFF. DNA of the CDR3: TGTGCCAGCAACAAATACAATGAGCAGTTCTTC. Together with reference TRBV5-6 and TRBJ2-1, the CDR3 gives the full variable domain: DAGVTQSPTHLIKTRGQQVTLRCSPKSGHDTVSWYQQALGQGPQFIFQYYEEEERQRGNFPDRFSGHQFPNYSSELNVNALLLGDSALYLCASNKYNEQFFGPGTRLTVL.

The V and J genes are TRBV12-3 or TRBV12-4 and TRBJ2-1; 10 bases line up with TRBD2. The CDR3 contains 17 residues. Trimming cost V 3 bases and J 0 bases; bases outside gene matches: 5. The DNA for the CDR3 is TGTGCCAGCAGTTTTATGCTAGCGGGGGTCTCCTACAATGAGCAGTTCTTC. This translates into CASSFMLAGVSYNEQFF.

This clonotype was picked up a small number of times. The chain couples TRBV20-1 to TRBJ2-7, with 10 bases lining up with TRBD2. V shed 3 bases, J shed 3 bases, and the junction held 11 bases outside the gene matches. The length of the CDR3 is 16 residues. The germline CDR1 and CDR2 sequences are DFQATT and SNEGSKA (reference sequence). Here the CDR3 DNA reads TGCAGTGCTAGGATCAGAAGCGGGGGGGATTTCTACGAGCAGTACTTC. Protein: CSARIRSGGDFYEQYF.